Listed below are T cell receptor beta chains from one sample, sequenced in a study of shared clonotypes between healthy human individuals. Method: immunoSEQ multiplex PCR; TCRdb's copy keeps in-frame clones and lacks some. The table has about 580,000 clones, 98% seen once. Sample: naive CD8+ T cells sorted from blood. The receptors derive from a man aged 25-40 years in good health. CDR3s include the opening cysteine and the closing phenylalanine or tryptophan. D genes are given only for firm matches. Clone size is shown for a subset of rows, as once, few, many or a class of expanded clone.

v_gene: TRBV7-2; j_gene: TRBJ2-3; d_gene: NA; abundance: NA; CDR3nt: TGTGCCAGCAGCTTTATGGGGAGGACCACAGATACGCAGTATTTT; CDR3aa: CASSFMGRTTDTQYF
v_gene: TRBV5-5; j_gene: TRBJ2-5; d_gene: NA; abundance: once; CDR3nt: TGTGCCAGCAGCTTGGGACGGAGGGCCGTAGAGACCCAGTACTTC; CDR3aa: CASSLGRRAVETQYF
v_gene: TRBV5-5; j_gene: TRBJ1-1; d_gene: NA; abundance: NA; CDR3nt: TGTGCCAGCAGCTTCTGGGGTGGGGCCACTGAAGCTTTCTTT; CDR3aa: CASSFWGGATEAFF
v_gene: TRBV27; j_gene: TRBJ1-1; d_gene: NA; abundance: NA; CDR3nt: TGTGCCAGCAGTTTACAGGGGATGAACACTGAAGCTTTCTTT; CDR3aa: CASSLQGMNTEAFF
v_gene: TRBV5-1; j_gene: TRBJ2-1; d_gene: NA; abundance: NA; CDR3nt: TGCGCCAGCAGCGAGGATGAGGATGAGCAGTTCTTC; CDR3aa: CASSEDEDEQFF
v_gene: TRBV27; j_gene: TRBJ1-2; d_gene: TRBD1; abundance: NA; CDR3nt: TGTGCCAGCAGTCCCAACAGGGGATCCTATGGCTACACCTTC; CDR3aa: CASSPNRGSYGYTF
v_gene: TRBV6-1; j_gene: TRBJ2-1; d_gene: NA; abundance: NA; CDR3nt: TGTGCCAGCAGTGGGTCGGGACTGAACTACAATGAGCAGTTCTTC; CDR3aa: CASSGSGLNYNEQFF
v_gene: TRBV7-9; j_gene: TRBJ2-5; d_gene: NA; abundance: NA; CDR3nt: TGTGCCAGCAGACCATTACGTAGGTATGAAGGAGAGACCCAGTACTTC; CDR3aa: CASRPLRRYEGETQYF
v_gene: TRBV7-6; j_gene: TRBJ2-7; d_gene: NA; abundance: NA; CDR3nt: TGTGCCAGCAGCTTAGAGGCAGTCGCCTACGAGCAGTACTTC; CDR3aa: CASSLEAVAYEQYF
v_gene: TRBV27; j_gene: TRBJ2-3; d_gene: NA; abundance: NA; CDR3nt: TGTGCCAGCATGGTGGGCGTTAGCACAGATACGCAGTATTTT; CDR3aa: CASMVGVSTDTQYF
v_gene: TRBV29-1; j_gene: TRBJ2-5; d_gene: TRBD1; abundance: NA; CDR3nt: TGCAGCGTTGAATGGGGACAGGGGCAAGAGACCCAGTACTTC; CDR3aa: CSVEWGQGQETQYF
v_gene: TRBV11-2; j_gene: TRBJ2-7; d_gene: NA; abundance: NA; CDR3nt: TGTGCCAGCAGCTTAAACTACGGGATGGTTTCCTACGAGCAGTACTTC; CDR3aa: CASSLNYGMVSYEQYF
v_gene: TRBV27; j_gene: TRBJ1-1; d_gene: NA; abundance: NA; CDR3nt: TGTGCCAGCAGTTTGGCATGGGGAGACACTGAAGCTTTCTTT; CDR3aa: CASSLAWGDTEAFF
v_gene: TRBV27; j_gene: TRBJ1-5; d_gene: TRBD1; abundance: NA; CDR3nt: TGTGCCAGCAGGGCGGGACAGTCTCTTAGCAATCAGCCCCAGCATTTT; CDR3aa: CASRAGQSLSNQPQHF
v_gene: TRBV7-6; j_gene: TRBJ2-5; d_gene: NA; abundance: NA; CDR3nt: TGTGCCAGCAGCCCCCGACTAGATCGGGAGACCCAGTACTTC; CDR3aa: CASSPRLDRETQYF
v_gene: TRBV27; j_gene: TRBJ2-1; d_gene: NA; abundance: NA; CDR3nt: TGTGCCAGCTCCCCCGGGCCGGCGGCCTACAATGAGCAGTTCTTC; CDR3aa: CASSPGPAAYNEQFF
v_gene: TRBV13; j_gene: TRBJ2-7; d_gene: NA; abundance: NA; CDR3nt: TGTGCCAGCAGCCCCCGTGGTAGCTCCTACGAGCAGTACTTC; CDR3aa: CASSPRGSSYEQYF
v_gene: TRBV10-3; j_gene: TRBJ2-3; d_gene: NA; abundance: NA; CDR3nt: TGTGCCATCAGTGATGGGGGTAGCACAGATACGCAGTATTTT; CDR3aa: CAISDGGSTDTQYF
v_gene: TRBV29-1; j_gene: TRBJ2-1; d_gene: NA; abundance: NA; CDR3nt: TGCAGCGTTAGGCTAGCGACATACAATGAGCAGTTCTTC; CDR3aa: CSVRLATYNEQFF
v_gene: TRBV9; j_gene: TRBJ1-1; d_gene: NA; abundance: NA; CDR3nt: TGTGCCAGCAGCGTGAAGGGAGTTGGCTCTGAAGCTTTCTTT; CDR3aa: CASSVKGVGSEAFF
v_gene: TRBV10-3; j_gene: TRBJ1-2; d_gene: NA; abundance: NA; CDR3nt: TGTGCCATCAGTGAGAGACGGCAGGGTATCTATGGCTACACCTTC; CDR3aa: CAISERRQGIYGYTF
v_gene: TRBV27; j_gene: TRBJ2-7; d_gene: TRBD1; abundance: NA; CDR3nt: TGTGCCAGCAGTTTCTCAACAGGGGGCGTGTTCGAGCAGTACTTC; CDR3aa: CASSFSTGGVFEQYF
v_gene: TRBV11-2; j_gene: TRBJ2-5; d_gene: NA; abundance: NA; CDR3nt: TGTGCCAGCAGGGTGGCAGGGCCGTACCAAGAGACCCAGTACTTC; CDR3aa: CASRVAGPYQETQYF
v_gene: TRBV6-1; j_gene: TRBJ2-1; d_gene: NA; abundance: NA; CDR3nt: TGTGCCAGCAGTGACCGACTAGTAGATGAGCAGTTCTTC; CDR3aa: CASSDRLVDEQFF
v_gene: TRBV29-1; j_gene: TRBJ1-3; d_gene: NA; abundance: NA; CDR3nt: TGCAGCGTTGAATGGGCGGGATCGAGCTCTGGAAACACCATATATTTT; CDR3aa: CSVEWAGSSSGNTIYF
v_gene: TRBV6-1; j_gene: TRBJ2-5; d_gene: NA; abundance: NA; CDR3nt: TGTGCCAGCAGTGAATACTCTACCACCCCCCAAGAGACCCAGTACTTC; CDR3aa: CASSEYSTTPQETQYF
v_gene: TRBV13; j_gene: TRBJ2-7; d_gene: NA; abundance: NA; CDR3nt: TGTGCCAGCAGCTTAGGCTACGCTCCTGGGGTGGCCGAGGACGAGCAGTACTTC; CDR3aa: CASSLGYAPGVAEDEQYF
v_gene: TRBV2; j_gene: TRBJ2-7; d_gene: TRBD1; abundance: NA; CDR3nt: TGTGCCAGCAGTGGTCAGGGGGCCTACGAGCAGTACTTC; CDR3aa: CASSGQGAYEQYF
v_gene: TRBV9; j_gene: TRBJ2-7; d_gene: NA; abundance: NA; CDR3nt: TGTGCCAGCAGCCTCGCCCCGGAGGCCAACTACGAGCAGTACTTC; CDR3aa: CASSLAPEANYEQYF
v_gene: TRBV5-1; j_gene: TRBJ1-1; d_gene: TRBD1; abundance: NA; CDR3nt: TGCGCCAGCAGCTTGGGGACAGGGGGTTATACTGAAGCTTTCTTT; CDR3aa: CASSLGTGGYTEAFF
v_gene: TRBV18; j_gene: TRBJ1-1; d_gene: NA; abundance: NA; CDR3nt: TGTGCCAGCTCACCGCCGGGAAACCCCACTGAAGCTTTCTTT; CDR3aa: CASSPPGNPTEAFF
v_gene: TRBV4-3; j_gene: TRBJ2-1; d_gene: TRBD1; abundance: NA; CDR3nt: TGCGCCAGCAGCAGGGACAGGGGTTTCAGGGGGCATGAGCAGTTCTTC; CDR3aa: CASSRDRGFRGHEQFF
v_gene: TRBV5-6; j_gene: TRBJ2-7; d_gene: NA; abundance: NA; CDR3nt: TGTGCCAGCAGCTCGGGGTCCTCCTACGAGCAGTACTTC; CDR3aa: CASSSGSSYEQYF
v_gene: TRBV27; j_gene: TRBJ2-1; d_gene: TRBD1; abundance: NA; CDR3nt: TGTGCCAGCAGTTCCGACCGAACAGGGGACAATGAGCAGTTCTTC; CDR3aa: CASSSDRTGDNEQFF
v_gene: TRBV29-1; j_gene: TRBJ2-1; d_gene: TRBD2; abundance: NA; CDR3nt: TGCAGCGTACCCGTGGGGACTAGCGGGAGTGAAGTCTTCAATGAGCAGTTCTTC; CDR3aa: CSVPVGTSGSEVFNEQFF
v_gene: TRBV6-5; j_gene: TRBJ2-1; d_gene: NA; abundance: few; CDR3nt: TGTGCCAGCAGTTATGCCCCACGGGAAATCGAGCAGTTCTTC; CDR3aa: CASSYAPREIEQFF
v_gene: TRBV10-1; j_gene: TRBJ2-3; d_gene: TRBD2; abundance: NA; CDR3nt: TGCGCCAGCAGTCCTCCCTCACTAGCGGGAGTTGTAGATACGCAGTATTTT; CDR3aa: CASSPPSLAGVVDTQYF
v_gene: TRBV7-9; j_gene: TRBJ1-2; d_gene: NA; abundance: NA; CDR3nt: TGTGCCAGCAGCTTCCGGACAGATTTTTACTATGGCTACACCTTC; CDR3aa: CASSFRTDFYYGYTF
v_gene: TRBV7-9; j_gene: TRBJ2-7; d_gene: TRBD2; abundance: NA; CDR3nt: TGTGCCAGCAGCGGGACTAGCGGGAGGGGGGAGCAGTACTTC; CDR3aa: CASSGTSGRGEQYF
v_gene: TRBV7-2; j_gene: TRBJ2-7; d_gene: NA; abundance: NA; CDR3nt: TGTGCCAGCAGCTTAACTCCCGGGACTTCCCACGAGCAGTACTTC; CDR3aa: CASSLTPGTSHEQYF
v_gene: TRBV7-9; j_gene: TRBJ2-1; d_gene: NA; abundance: once; CDR3nt: TGTGCCAGCAGCTCACAGGGACACAATGAGCAGTTCTTC; CDR3aa: CASSSQGHNEQFF
v_gene: TRBV7-6; j_gene: TRBJ2-1; d_gene: TRBD2; abundance: NA; CDR3nt: TGTGCCAGCAGCTTAAGCGGGAGCTCCTACAATGAGCAGTTCTTC; CDR3aa: CASSLSGSSYNEQFF
v_gene: TRBV12-5; j_gene: TRBJ2-3; d_gene: NA; abundance: NA; CDR3nt: TGTGCTAGTGGTTTGGTACCCGGTAGTGAGGGTTACACAGATACGCAGTATTTT; CDR3aa: CASGLVPGSEGYTDTQYF
v_gene: TRBV5-5; j_gene: TRBJ2-2; d_gene: NA; abundance: NA; CDR3nt: TGTGCCAGCAGCTTGTTCCTCGAGGTTATCGGGGAGCTGTTTTTT; CDR3aa: CASSLFLEVIGELFF
v_gene: TRBV7-8; j_gene: TRBJ1-5; d_gene: NA; abundance: NA; CDR3nt: TGTGCCAGCAGCCCACGGCTCCAGCCCCAGCATTTT; CDR3aa: CASSPRLQPQHF
v_gene: TRBV9; j_gene: TRBJ1-3; d_gene: TRBD1; abundance: NA; CDR3nt: TGTGCCAGCAGCGTAGGGGACAGCTCTGGAAACACCATATATTTT; CDR3aa: CASSVGDSSGNTIYF
v_gene: TRBV27; j_gene: TRBJ2-5; d_gene: NA; abundance: once; CDR3nt: TGTGCCAGCAGTTTACTCGGAACTCCAACTGACCGGGAGACCCAGTACTTC; CDR3aa: CASSLLGTPTDRETQYF
v_gene: TRBV29-1; j_gene: TRBJ2-1; d_gene: NA; abundance: NA; CDR3nt: TGCAGCGTGGGGGGGCGCGGCAATGAGCAGTTCTTC; CDR3aa: CSVGGRGNEQFF